This T cell receptor beta chain emerged from a study of cytomegalovirus exposure and HLA in healthy donors. Study at large: A later analysis reported the same platform for the 120 or so validation repertoires and the 500 to 750 first-cohort repertoires. Study outcomes and limitations: Specificity for CMV antigens was confirmed in vitro for a few of the CMV-associated chains. There were fewer than 200 TCR beta chains listed as cytomegalovirus-associated.

The protocol was immunoSEQ multiplex PCR, while the TCRdb copy is restricted to in-frame clones and leaves out a portion. This table holds some 85,000 clones, about 96% found once. As for this clone: Its antigen is as yet unknown.

Separation from the roughly 690-subject first cohort characterized the 120-subject validation cohort, to which the donors belonged. Trimming took off 2 bases at V and 4 bases at J, with 10 bases between the two ends. CDR1 is SGHDT, CDR2 YYEEEE, per germline. This CDR3 has 13 residues. The rearrangement uses TRBV5-6 and TRBJ2-7; D unresolved. This sequence was found in a woman in her late teens or twenties in good health and CMV-seronegative. The sequencing sample was made of PBMCs. CDR3 sequence reads: CASSFQAGYEQYF. CDR3 bases: TGTGCCAGCAGCTTTCAGGCAGGATACGAGCAGTACTTC.